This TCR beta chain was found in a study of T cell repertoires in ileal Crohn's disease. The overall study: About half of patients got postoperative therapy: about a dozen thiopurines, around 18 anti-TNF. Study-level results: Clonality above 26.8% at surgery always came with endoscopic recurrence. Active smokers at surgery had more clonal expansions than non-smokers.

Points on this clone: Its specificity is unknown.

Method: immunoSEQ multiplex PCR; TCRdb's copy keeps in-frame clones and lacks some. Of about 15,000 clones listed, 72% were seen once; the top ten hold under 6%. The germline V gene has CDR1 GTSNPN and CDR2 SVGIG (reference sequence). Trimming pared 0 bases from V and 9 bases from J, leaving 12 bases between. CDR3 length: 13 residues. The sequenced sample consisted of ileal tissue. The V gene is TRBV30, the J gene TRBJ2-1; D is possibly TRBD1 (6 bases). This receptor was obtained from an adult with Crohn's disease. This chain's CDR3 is CAWSVEGVVEQFF. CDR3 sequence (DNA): TGTGCCTGGAGTGTAGAGGGGGTGGTTGAGCAGTTCTTC.